A selection of T cell receptor beta chains follows, all from one sample in a study of blood T cell repertoires in COVID-19. The assay was immunoSEQ multiplex PCR, and TCRdb's table has in-frame clones only and misses some. The data hold 94,000 or so clones, with approximately 90% observed a single time. The specimen sequenced was peripheral blood. The receptor set was obtained from an elderly woman with active COVID-19. CDR3s include the opening cysteine and the closing phenylalanine or tryptophan. The D gene is left open where the match is weak. Size is omitted from some rows. Given values are once, few, many or a class for expanded clones.

cdr3_nt cdr3_aa j_call d_call clone_size v_call
TGTGCCAGCAGCCAAGGGGGAGAGGGGGAAGAGACCCAGTACTTC CASSQGGEGEETQYF TRBJ2-5 NA NA TRBV3-1/TRBV3-2
TGTGCCAGCAGCTCGCGGGACAGCAACACCGGGGAGCTGTTTTTT CASSSRDSNTGELFF TRBJ2-2 NA NA TRBV7-9
TGTGCCAGCAGCTTAGACAGTGATTCACCCCTCCACTTT CASSLDSDSPLHF TRBJ1-6 NA NA TRBV7-9
TGTGCCATGCGGACAGGCACAGATACGCAGTATTTT CAMRTGTDTQYF TRBJ2-3 NA NA TRBV10-3
TGTGCCAGCAGCCGGGTTTCCGGGGGGGGCACTGAAGCTTTCTTT CASSRVSGGGTEAFF TRBJ1-1 NA NA TRBV4-2
TGCGCCAGCAGCCTAACCACCGGGACAGAGTATGGCTACACCTTC CASSLTTGTEYGYTF TRBJ1-2 TRBD1 NA TRBV4-1
TGTGCCGCCGCGGGGCGGAGCGGGAGTGAAAGCTCCTACAATGAGCAGTTCTTC CAAAGRSGSESSYNEQFF TRBJ2-1 TRBD2 NA TRBV7-2
TGTGCCAGCAGCTTGGGACACTCCTACGAGCAGTACTTC CASSLGHSYEQYF TRBJ2-7 NA once TRBV5-4
TGTGCCAGTAGTATAAACGTGGGGCGCCACTATGGCTACACCTTC CASSINVGRHYGYTF TRBJ1-2 NA NA TRBV19
TGTGCCAGTAGTAAGATTAGCGGCACGAACACCGGGGAGCTGTTTTTT CASSKISGTNTGELFF TRBJ2-2 NA NA TRBV19
TGTGCCAGCAGTTACAGGGGGACAGGGGGCATCTATGGCTACACCTTC CASSYRGTGGIYGYTF TRBJ1-2 TRBD1 NA TRBV6-5
TGCGCCAGCAGCCAAGGAGGGGATAGCGGGAATACGGAGACCCAGTACTTC CASSQGGDSGNTETQYF TRBJ2-5 TRBD2 NA TRBV4-3
TGTGCCAGCAGCTTAGACAGGAACCGCGGCAATCAGCCCCAGCATTTT CASSLDRNRGNQPQHF TRBJ1-5 NA NA TRBV7-2
TGTGCCAGCAGCTTGCGCGGGGGGACTCCGACCCAGTACTTC CASSLRGGTPTQYF TRBJ2-5 TRBD2 NA TRBV11-2
TGTGCCAGCAGTGTCGGGCTAGCGGCCTACGAGCAGTACTTC CASSVGLAAYEQYF TRBJ2-7 TRBD2 NA TRBV2
TGTGCCAGCAGCTTAGCGGCTTTAGAGCAGTTCTTC CASSLAALEQFF TRBJ2-1 NA NA TRBV7-2
TGTGCCAGCAGCCACTCCTCCTACGAGCAGTACTTC CASSHSSYEQYF TRBJ2-7 NA NA TRBV3-1/TRBV3-2
TGTGCTAGCAGCTTAGTTGGGACAACCAACACCGGGGAGCTGTTTTTT CASSLVGTTNTGELFF TRBJ2-2 NA NA TRBV7-7
TGCAGCGCCTCCCCTAGCGGGGCGAACACCGGGGAGCTGTTTTTT CSASPSGANTGELFF TRBJ2-2 TRBD2 NA TRBV29-1
TGTGCCAGCAGTGGTTTTTATGGGACAGGGACCTACGAGCAGTACTTC CASSGFYGTGTYEQYF TRBJ2-7 TRBD1 NA TRBV6-1
TGTGCCAGCAGCCGACGGGACATCCAAGAGACCCAGTACTTC CASSRRDIQETQYF TRBJ2-5 NA NA TRBV6-2/TRBV6-3
TGTGCCAGCAGCTTAACTTCTGGCGGGAGTTACAATGAGCAGTTCTTC CASSLTSGGSYNEQFF TRBJ2-1 TRBD2 NA TRBV7-3
TGCAGTGCCAGTACTCAGGACAGGGGGCTTGGCTACACCTTC CSASTQDRGLGYTF TRBJ1-2 TRBD1 NA TRBV20-1
TGCAGCGTTGTGGGCAGTAGCACAGATACGCAGTATTTT CSVVGSSTDTQYF TRBJ2-3 NA NA TRBV29-1
TGTGCCAGCAGTGAAAGGACAGCCTATGGCTACACCTTC CASSERTAYGYTF TRBJ1-2 NA few TRBV6-1
TGTGCCACCTCTCCGCGGGGACGAAACACAGATACGCAGTATTTT CATSPRGRNTDTQYF TRBJ2-3 NA NA TRBV6-5
TGTGCCAGCAGTTTATCCGGGACAGGGTTGAAAAAACTGTTTTTT CASSLSGTGLKKLFF TRBJ1-4 TRBD1 NA TRBV28
TGCGCCAGCAGCCGAGGACTAGCGGCGAACACCGGGGAGCTGTTTTTT CASSRGLAANTGELFF TRBJ2-2 TRBD2 NA TRBV4-1
TGTGCCAGCAGCTCCGGACTAGCGGGAGGATATGAGCAGTTCTTC CASSSGLAGGYEQFF TRBJ2-1 TRBD2 NA TRBV11-1
TGTGCCAGCAGCTTATTCGCGGGTGCCGCCTACGAGCAGTACTTC CASSLFAGAAYEQYF TRBJ2-7 NA NA TRBV11-2
TGCGCCAGCAGCCAAGATTTGAATAGCGGGGTACGGAGTGAGCAGTTCTTC CASSQDLNSGVRSEQFF TRBJ2-1 TRBD2 NA TRBV4-3
TGTGCCAGCAGTTTATCTAGCGGGAGGCACTACGAGCAGTACTTC CASSLSSGRHYEQYF TRBJ2-7 TRBD2 NA TRBV27
TGTGCCAGTCGAAACCGGGACATGCCCTACGAGCAGTACTTC CASRNRDMPYEQYF TRBJ2-7 NA NA TRBV2
TGTGCCAGCACACGGACTAGCGGGAGTTACGAGCAGTACTTC CASTRTSGSYEQYF TRBJ2-7 TRBD2 NA TRBV6-5
TGTGCCAGCAGTCCATATCAGCCCCAGCATTTT CASSPYQPQHF TRBJ1-5 NA once TRBV25-1
TGCGCCAGCAGCCGGCTAGGCAGCGGGATGAACACCGGGGAGCTGTTTTTT CASSRLGSGMNTGELFF TRBJ2-2 TRBD2 few TRBV4-1
TGTGCCAGCAGCTGGTCTAGCGGGAGCTATGAGCAGTTCTTC CASSWSSGSYEQFF TRBJ2-1 TRBD2 once TRBV9
TGTGCCAGCAGCCCAGCCCGGAGTCCTGAGCAGTTCTTC CASSPARSPEQFF TRBJ2-1 NA NA TRBV11-3
TGTGCCAGCTCATCCCGGGACTTATACTCTGGGGCCAACGTCCTGACTTTC CASSSRDLYSGANVLTF TRBJ2-6 NA NA TRBV18
TGTGCCAGCAGTGATTGGCCGAACACTGAAGCTTTCTTT CASSDWPNTEAFF TRBJ1-1 NA NA TRBV25-1
TGTGCCAGTAGTACCTATTTACAGGGTAACCAAGAGACCCAGTACTTC CASSTYLQGNQETQYF TRBJ2-5 NA NA TRBV19
TGTGCCAGCAGTTCGACAGATAATCAGCCCCAGCATTTT CASSSTDNQPQHF TRBJ1-5 NA few TRBV12-3/TRBV12-4
TGTGCCAGCCAGGGACTAGCGGGAACAGATACGCAGTATTTT CASQGLAGTDTQYF TRBJ2-3 TRBD2 few TRBV19
TGTGCCAGCAGTACTACCAGCAATCAGCCCCAGCATTTT CASSTTSNQPQHF TRBJ1-5 NA NA TRBV2
TGCGCCAGCAGCTTGGCCGGAGATACGCAGTATTTT CASSLAGDTQYF TRBJ2-3 NA NA TRBV5-1
TGTGCCAGCAGTCAAACCCGGACTAGCGGGGGCTACGAGCAGTACTTC CASSQTRTSGGYEQYF TRBJ2-7 TRBD2 NA TRBV7-2
TGTGCCAGCAGCTTGGTAGCGGGAGACACAGATACGCAGTATTTT CASSLVAGDTDTQYF TRBJ2-3 TRBD2 NA TRBV5-5
TGTGCCAGCAGTCTGGAGGGTTCCTATAATTCACCCCTCCACTTT CASSLEGSYNSPLHF TRBJ1-6 NA NA TRBV7-2
TGTGCCAGCAGCCAAGAGGCAGGCTACACCTTC CASSQEAGYTF TRBJ1-2 NA NA TRBV3-1/TRBV3-2
TGTGCCAGCACCGATAGCGGGACCCAGGTCGAGCAGTACTTC CASTDSGTQVEQYF TRBJ2-7 TRBD2 NA TRBV7-2
TGTGCCAGCAGTAATAGCGGGTTGCAGTACTTC CASSNSGLQYF TRBJ2-7 TRBD2 once TRBV6-6
TGTGCCAGCAGCCAAGAGGGTCCAGCGGGAGGGGCAGATACGCAGTATTTT CASSQEGPAGGADTQYF TRBJ2-3 TRBD2 NA TRBV4-2
TGTGCCAGCAGTCCCTCGGGGGAATATCAGCCCCAGCATTTT CASSPSGEYQPQHF TRBJ1-5 NA NA TRBV27